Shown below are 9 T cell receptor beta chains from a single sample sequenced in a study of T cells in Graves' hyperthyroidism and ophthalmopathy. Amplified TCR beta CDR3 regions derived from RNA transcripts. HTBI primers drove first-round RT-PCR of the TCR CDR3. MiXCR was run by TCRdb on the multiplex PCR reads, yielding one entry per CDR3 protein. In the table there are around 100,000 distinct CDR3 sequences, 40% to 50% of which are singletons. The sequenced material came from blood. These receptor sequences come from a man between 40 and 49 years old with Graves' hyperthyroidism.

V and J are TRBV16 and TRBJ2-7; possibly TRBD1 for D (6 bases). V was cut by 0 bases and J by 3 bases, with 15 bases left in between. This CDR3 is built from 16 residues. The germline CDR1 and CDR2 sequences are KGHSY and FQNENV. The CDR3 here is CASSQSLSTGIYEQYF. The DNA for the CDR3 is TGTGCCAGCAGCCAATCCCTGTCGACAGGAATCTACGAGCAGTACTTC.

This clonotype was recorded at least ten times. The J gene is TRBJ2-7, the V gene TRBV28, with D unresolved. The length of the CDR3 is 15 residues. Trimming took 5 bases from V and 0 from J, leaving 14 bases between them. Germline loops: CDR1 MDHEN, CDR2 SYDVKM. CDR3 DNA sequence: TGTGCCAGCAGTCCCTCTGGACGGTTCTCCTACGAGCAGTACTTC. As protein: CASSPSGRFSYEQYF. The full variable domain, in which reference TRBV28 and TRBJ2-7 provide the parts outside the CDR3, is DVKVTQSSRYLVKRTGEKVFLECVQDMDHENMFWYRQDPGLGLRLIYFSYDVKMKEKGDIPEGYSVSREKKERFSLILESASTNQTSMYLCASSPSGRFSYEQYFGPGTRLTVT.

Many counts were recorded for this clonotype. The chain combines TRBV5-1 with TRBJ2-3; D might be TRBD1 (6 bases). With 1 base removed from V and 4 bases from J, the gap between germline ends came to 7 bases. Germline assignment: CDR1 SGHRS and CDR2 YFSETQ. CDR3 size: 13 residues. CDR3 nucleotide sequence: TGCGCCAGCAGCTTGCCAGGGGCAGATACGCAGTATTTT. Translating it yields CASSLPGADTQYF.

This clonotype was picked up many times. The chain's CDR3 is CASKAGATQYF. CDR3 DNA sequence: TGTGCCAGTAAGGCAGGGGCTACGCAGTATTTT. This chain uses TRBV19 with TRBJ2-3; TRBD1 might be the D (6 bases). Germline values: CDR1 LNHDA, CDR2 SQIVND (reference sequence). Trimming cost V 7 bases and J 8 bases, with 10 bases left between them. The CDR3 is made up of 11 amino acids.

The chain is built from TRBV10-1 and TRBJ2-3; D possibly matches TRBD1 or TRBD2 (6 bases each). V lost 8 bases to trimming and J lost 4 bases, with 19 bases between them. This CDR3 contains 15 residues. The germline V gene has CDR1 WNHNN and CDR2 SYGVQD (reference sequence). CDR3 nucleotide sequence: TGCGCCAGCGTTGAGGGGGGCAGGGGAGCAGATACGCAGTATTTT. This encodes CASVEGGRGADTQYF.

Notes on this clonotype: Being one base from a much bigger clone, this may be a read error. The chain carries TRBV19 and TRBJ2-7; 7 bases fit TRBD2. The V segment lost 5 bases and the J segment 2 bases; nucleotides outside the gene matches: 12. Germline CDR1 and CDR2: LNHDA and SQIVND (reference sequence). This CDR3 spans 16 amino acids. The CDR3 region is CASSFRTGGSPYEQYF. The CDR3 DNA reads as TGTGCCAGTAGTTTCCGGACTGGCGGGAGCCCCTACGAGCAGTACTTC.

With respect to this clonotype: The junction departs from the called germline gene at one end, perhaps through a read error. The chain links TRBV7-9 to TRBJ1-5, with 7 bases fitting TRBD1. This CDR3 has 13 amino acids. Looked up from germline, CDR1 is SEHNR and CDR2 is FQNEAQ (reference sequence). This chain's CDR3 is CVSSVQGDQPQHF. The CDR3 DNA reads TGTGTCAGCAGCGTGCAGGGGGATCAGCCCCAGCATTTT.

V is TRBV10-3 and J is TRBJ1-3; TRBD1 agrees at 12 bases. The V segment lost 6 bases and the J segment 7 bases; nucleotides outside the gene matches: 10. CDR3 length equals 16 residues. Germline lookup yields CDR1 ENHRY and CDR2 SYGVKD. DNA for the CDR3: TGTGCCATCAGCCCCGGGACAGGGGGCGCGGAGAACACCATATATTTT. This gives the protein CAISPGTGGAENTIYF.

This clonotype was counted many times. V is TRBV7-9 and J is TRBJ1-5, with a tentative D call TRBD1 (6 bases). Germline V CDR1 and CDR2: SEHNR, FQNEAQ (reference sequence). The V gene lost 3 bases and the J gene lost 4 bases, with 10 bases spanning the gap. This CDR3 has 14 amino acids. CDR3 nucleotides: TGTGCCAGCAGCTTCGGGACACTTAATCAGCCCCAGCATTTT. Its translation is CASSFGTLNQPQHF.